This T cell receptor beta chain was observed in a study of molecular identifiers for immune sequencing clone quantification (dated by TCRdb to the late 2010s). General notes on the study: In a replicate experiment, RNA from roughly 21,000 or 96,000 naive CD8 T cells was split into five aliquots, four of which were sequenced. This methods study benchmarked molecular-identifier clustering-based TCR repertoire sequencing (MIDCIRS) and TCR RNA copy counting, using CD8 T cells to do so.

Based on the germline V gene, the CDR1 and CDR2 sequences are SGHDN and FVKESK. The CDR3, from cysteine to phenylalanine, totals 16 residues. Only the CDR3 portion is preserved as DNA: 48 bases, with reading frame beginning at the first base. V sheds 0 bases and J sheds 6 bases, leaving 16 bases between their ends. The sample holds many counts of this clonotype. Its antigen is not yet known. The record has no base qualities; no much larger clone is one base away. Libraries of naive CD8 T cells were built from anywhere between about 18,000 and 1,000,000 sorted cells, with 10%, 30% or 50% of the purified RNA used. Naive CD8 T cells were FACS-sorted as CD8+CD4-CCR7+CD45RA+ on a BD FACSAria II into RLT Plus buffer. To test detection sensitivity, Jurkat RNA equal to around 11 TCR copies was added to samples of roughly 17,000-1,100,000 naive CD8 T cells. CD8 T cells were enriched with RosetteSep CD8+ T Cell Enrichment Cocktail and Ficoll-Paque, followed by ACK red cell lysis.

Study-wide conclusions, independent of this receptor: Without barcode sub-clustering, chimeric consensus sequences inflated TCR diversity; chimeras reached as high as 47%. The naive libraries included spiked-in Jurkat TCR RNA (10 copies' worth), and this RNA is not part of the donor repertoire. Spiked-in Jurkat TCR RNA equivalent to a single cell was reported to be detectable even among one million naive CD8 T cells. In CMV-specific effector cells, clones with more than 20 RNA copies accounted for over 99% of molecules, whereas in naive cells such clones accounted for under 1%. Modeling indicated around 3.2 TCR RNA copies recovered per cell, compared with 7.5 to 10 by digital PCR, which implies a capture efficiency of approximately 29%. Identical TCR molecules sharing a barcode could cause highly expanded clone sizes to be underestimated.

Receptors were amplified or captured by PCR. The sequencing machine was an Illumina HiSeq 4000. Bulk TCR libraries were prepared as previously described, using TCR primers listed in Table S5. Total RNA was purified with the Qiagen AllPrep DNA/RNA kit. Before analysis, reads from multiple sequencing runs of one library were combined. Per the original workflow: Reads were retained only if the reads had an exact TCR constant sequence, and the retained reads were trimmed to 150 nt and grouped according to their 12-nt molecular barcodes. Reads within each barcode group were sub-clustered using a 15% Levenshtein threshold, and quality-weighted consensus sequences were constructed for each RNA molecule. Non-functional sequences were excluded, and lower-count sequences lying one edit away from another sequence were also excluded. Barcode sub-clusters with fewer than 20% of the maximum read count were removed, based on fitting two negative binomial distributions. TCRdb redid the processing of the public reads, applying fastp at Q25 and MiXCR, and retained in-frame beta chains. Here each entry gathers all rows of one CDR3 protein and keeps the most common genes and DNA. The V and J calls were determined by TCRdb, not by the authors. The sample profile shows around 86,000 distinct CDR3 sequences; 15% to 20% of them were found once. The ten largest clones add up to around 0.91% of the sample.

This sequence uses TRBV14 and TRBJ2-3; the D region possibly corresponds to TRBD2 (6 bases align). The sequencing input was naive CD8+ T cells from blood, with Jurkat cell RNA spiked in. Read against the paper, the sample's cell subset or site label means: FACS-sorted CD8+CD4-CCR7+CD45RA+ naive T cells. The clonotype was recovered from a human donor in good health. Some libraries in this study had Jurkat cell RNA spiked in. The sequenced DNA: TGTGCCAGCAGCCAAGAGGGACTCGAGCTCTTCGATACGCAGTATTTT. Its amino acids are CASSQEGLELFDTQYF.